Listed below are T cell receptor beta chains from one sample, sequenced in a study of technical replicates of blood from a few donors. Profiled with immunoSEQ multiplex PCR; TCRdb holds only in-frame clones, not every one. The profile shows around 85,000 clones, around 94% of them singletons. The sample comprised T cells isolated from PBMCs. The origin of the receptors is a human donor in good health. CDR3s include the opening cysteine and the closing phenylalanine or tryptophan. The D gene is left open where the match is weak. Expanded clones get a size class; other rows say once, few or many, or leave the size out.

j_call	clone_size	d_call	v_call	cdr3_aa	cdr3_nt
TRBJ2-1	-	-	TRBV10-1	CASGTLGAEQFF	TGCGCCAGCGGAACGCTGGGGGCTGAGCAGTTCTTC
TRBJ1-6	-	-	TRBV19	CASSYRDGGSSYNSPLHF	TGTGCCAGTAGTTACCGGGACGGCGGGAGCTCCTATAATTCACCCCTCCACTTT
TRBJ2-6	-	-	TRBV28	CASKGPNSGANVLTF	TGTGCCAGCAAGGGGCCAAACTCTGGGGCCAACGTCCTGACTTTC
TRBJ1-5	-	-	TRBV30	CAWSPSGNQPQHF	TGTGCCTGGAGTCCGTCAGGCAATCAGCCCCAGCATTTT
TRBJ2-7	-	TRBD1	TRBV7-9	CASSFGTGKYF	TGTGCCAGCAGCTTTGGGACAGGGAAGTACTTC
TRBJ2-1	-	TRBD2	TRBV19	CASTMGDSGGYNEQFF	TGTGCCAGTACCATGGGGGACTCGGGGGGCTACAATGAGCAGTTCTTC
TRBJ1-5	-	TRBD1	TRBV5-1	CASSFGTDNQPQHF	TGCGCCAGCAGCTTCGGGACAGACAATCAGCCCCAGCATTTT
TRBJ1-5	-	TRBD1	TRBV6-1	CASISGGNQPQHF	TGTGCCAGCATATCAGGGGGTAATCAGCCCCAGCATTTT
TRBJ2-3	-	TRBD2	TRBV29-1	CSVDGTSGGVFSTDTQYF	TGCAGCGTTGACGGGACTAGCGGGGGGGTTTTTAGCACAGATACGCAGTATTTT
TRBJ1-4	-	TRBD1	TRBV5-1	CASSYRDRGSSSPNEKLFF	TGCGCCAGCAGTTACAGGGACAGGGGGAGTTCGTCACCTAATGAAAAACTGTTTTTT
TRBJ2-6	-	-	TRBV4-1	CASSQEQDVSGANVLTF	TGCGCCAGCAGCCAAGAACAGGATGTCTCTGGGGCCAACGTCCTGACTTTC
TRBJ1-1	once	-	TRBV10-1	CASRGENTEAFF	TGCGCCAGCAGGGGAGAGAACACTGAAGCTTTCTTT
TRBJ1-5	-	-	TRBV6-1	CASSEFGGNQPQHF	TGTGCCAGCAGTGAGTTTGGAGGCAATCAGCCCCAGCATTTT
TRBJ2-7	-	-	TRBV19	CASSIRGTSSRSYEQYF	TGTGCCAGTAGTATTCGGGGTACTAGTTCGAGATCCTACGAGCAGTACTTC
TRBJ2-7	-	-	TRBV7-6	CASSLEEQDPPYEQYF	TGTGCCAGCAGCTTAGAAGAACAGGACCCCCCCTACGAGCAGTACTTC
TRBJ2-3	-	TRBD1	TRBV11-3	CASSPWTGGPDTQYF	TGTGCCAGCAGCCCCTGGACAGGGGGCCCAGATACGCAGTATTTT
TRBJ1-4	-	TRBD1	TRBV19	CASRPAGTGIVEKLFF	TGTGCCAGTAGGCCAGCCGGGACAGGGATTGTTGAAAAACTGTTTTTT
TRBJ2-1	-	TRBD1	TRBV6-1	CASSATGNSYNEQFF	TGTGCCAGCAGTGCGACAGGGAATTCCTACAATGAGCAGTTCTTC
TRBJ1-5	-	-	TRBV6-1	CASSDLFQPQHF	TGTGCCAGCAGTGACCTTTTTCAGCCCCAGCATTTT
TRBJ1-2	-	-	TRBV18	CASSLSDMSYGYTF	TGTGCCAGCTCACTATCGGACATGAGCTATGGCTACACCTTC
TRBJ2-1	once	-	TRBV15	CATSQEGGLRNNEQFF	TGTGCCACCAGCCAAGAGGGGGGACTAAGGAACAATGAGCAGTTCTTC
TRBJ1-3	-	TRBD1	TRBV29-1	CSVATGTGNTIYF	TGCAGCGTTGCGACAGGGACTGGAAACACCATATATTTT
TRBJ2-7	-	-	TRBV21-1	CASSKGAWRGTYEQYF	TGTGCCAGCAGCAAGGGGGCGTGGCGCGGAACCTACGAGCAGTACTTC
TRBJ2-5	-	TRBD1	TRBV27	CASSARDSQETQYF	TGTGCCAGCAGTGCACGGGACAGCCAAGAGACCCAGTACTTC
TRBJ2-1	-	TRBD2	TRBV9	CASSVGLAHNNEQFF	TGTGCCAGCAGCGTAGGACTAGCGCATAACAATGAGCAGTTCTTC
TRBJ2-7	-	-	TRBV5-4	CASSLYGSFLEQYF	TGTGCCAGCAGCTTGTACGGGAGCTTCCTCGAGCAGTACTTC
TRBJ1-1	-	TRBD1	TRBV6-5	CASSYGLARGTEAFF	TGTGCCAGCAGTTACGGCCTTGCCAGGGGGACTGAAGCTTTCTTT
TRBJ1-1	few	-	TRBV7-9	CASSPSGAYITEAFF	TGTGCCAGCAGCCCGTCGGGAGCGTATATCACTGAAGCTTTCTTT
TRBJ2-1	-	-	TRBV18	CASSPLGWESSYNEQFF	TGTGCCAGCTCACCTCTAGGGTGGGAGAGCTCCTACAATGAGCAGTTCTTC
TRBJ2-2	-	TRBD2	TRBV7-9	CASSSWEGIITGELFF	TGTGCCAGCAGCTCTTGGGAGGGCATAATCACCGGGGAGCTGTTTTTT
TRBJ2-7	-	TRBD1	TRBV18	CASSPAQGAYEQYF	TGTGCCAGCTCCCCGGCACAGGGGGCCTACGAGCAGTACTTC
TRBJ1-1	-	-	TRBV2	CASSEGGAEAFF	TGTGCCAGCAGTGAAGGGGGCGCTGAAGCTTTCTTT
TRBJ2-4	-	TRBD2	TRBV28	CASSASGELAKNIQYF	TGTGCCAGCAGTGCCAGCGGGGAACTAGCCAAAAACATTCAGTACTTC
TRBJ2-1	-	-	TRBV5-1	CASSLGGTSSYNEQFF	TGCGCCAGCAGCTTGGGCGGGACGAGCTCCTACAATGAGCAGTTCTTC
TRBJ1-2	-	-	TRBV29-1	CSVDQRAGYGYTF	TGCAGCGTTGATCAGAGGGCGGGCTATGGCTACACCTTC
TRBJ1-5	-	TRBD1	TRBV7-9	CASSAEGAGGLRPQHF	TGTGCCAGCAGCGCAGAAGGGGCAGGGGGCCTTCGGCCCCAGCATTTT
TRBJ1-1	-	TRBD1	TRBV19	CASSPTGTRLPNTEAFF	TGTGCCAGTAGTCCGACAGGGACCCGATTACCGAACACTGAAGCTTTCTTT
TRBJ2-7	-	-	TRBV11-3	CASSLDLFQGNYEQYF	TGTGCCAGCAGCTTAGATCTCTTTCAGGGAAACTACGAGCAGTACTTC
TRBJ2-7	-	TRBD2	TRBV7-8	CASSPINGGYEQYF	TGTGCCAGCAGCCCAATCAACGGGGGGTACGAGCAGTACTTC
TRBJ2-1	-	-	TRBV6-5	CASRKGDNGGNEQFF	TGTGCCAGCAGGAAAGGGGACAATGGGGGCAATGAGCAGTTCTTC
TRBJ1-2	-	TRBD1	TRBV5-1	CASSRDRDGYTF	TGCGCCAGCAGCCGGGACAGGGATGGCTACACCTTC
TRBJ2-7	once	TRBD1	TRBV5-4	CASSIGQGYYEQYF	TGTGCCAGCAGCATAGGACAGGGATACTACGAGCAGTACTTC
TRBJ1-2	-	TRBD1	TRBV15	CATSSRIPGQGNYGYTF	TGTGCCACCAGCAGTAGAATTCCGGGACAGGGAAACTATGGCTACACCTTC
TRBJ1-2	-	TRBD1	TRBV4-1	CASSQADQGGYGYTF	TGCGCCAGCAGCCAAGCGGATCAGGGGGGCTATGGCTACACCTTC
TRBJ2-5	-	-	TRBV5-1	CASSSDYHQETQYF	TGCGCCAGCAGCTCCGACTACCACCAAGAGACCCAGTACTTC
TRBJ2-3	-	-	TRBV15	CATSAKTLITDTQYF	TGTGCCACCAGCGCCAAAACCCTAATCACAGATACGCAGTATTTT
TRBJ2-7	-	TRBD1	TRBV2	CASFTGDAYEQYF	TGTGCCAGCTTTACAGGGGATGCCTACGAGCAGTACTTC
TRBJ2-7	-	TRBD1	TRBV5-4	CASSLGQGPSYEQYF	TGTGCCAGCAGCTTGGGACAGGGACCCTCCTACGAGCAGTACTTC
TRBJ2-6	once	TRBD1	TRBV2	CAVSGTGSSSGANVLTF	TGTGCCGTTTCCGGGACAGGGTCCTCTTCTGGGGCCAACGTCCTGACTTTC
TRBJ1-3	-	-	TRBV5-6	CASSFQRGNTIYF	TGTGCCAGCAGCTTTCAACGGGGAAACACCATATATTTT
TRBJ1-1	-	-	TRBV20-1	CSASGSTEAFF	TGCAGTGCTTCAGGGTCCACTGAAGCTTTCTTT
TRBJ2-7	-	TRBD1	TRBV6-1	CASSDDIQGETYEQYF	TGTGCCAGCAGTGACGATATCCAGGGGGAGACCTACGAGCAGTACTTC
TRBJ2-1	-	-	TRBV6-1	CASTRQLYNEQFF	TGTGCCAGCACCCGACAGCTTTACAATGAGCAGTTCTTC